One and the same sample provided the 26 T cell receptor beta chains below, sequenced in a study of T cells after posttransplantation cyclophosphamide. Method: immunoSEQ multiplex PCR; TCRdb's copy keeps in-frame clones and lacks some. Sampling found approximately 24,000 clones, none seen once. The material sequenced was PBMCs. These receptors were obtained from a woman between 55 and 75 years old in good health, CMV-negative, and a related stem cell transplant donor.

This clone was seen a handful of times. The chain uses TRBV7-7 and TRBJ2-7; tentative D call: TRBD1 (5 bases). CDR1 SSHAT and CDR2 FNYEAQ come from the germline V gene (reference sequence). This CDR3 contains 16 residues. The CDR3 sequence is CASSLVGHSDSYEQYV. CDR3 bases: TGTGCTAGCAGCTTAGTGGGGCACAGCGACTCCTACGAGCAGTACGTC.

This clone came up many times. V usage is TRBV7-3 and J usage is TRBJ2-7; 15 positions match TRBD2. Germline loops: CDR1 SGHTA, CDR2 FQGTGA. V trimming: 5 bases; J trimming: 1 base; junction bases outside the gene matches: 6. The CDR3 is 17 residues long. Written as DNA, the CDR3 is TGTGCCAGCAGCCTAGGACTAGCGGGAGGGCCTTCCTACGAGCAGTACTTC. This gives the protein CASSLGLAGGPSYEQYF.

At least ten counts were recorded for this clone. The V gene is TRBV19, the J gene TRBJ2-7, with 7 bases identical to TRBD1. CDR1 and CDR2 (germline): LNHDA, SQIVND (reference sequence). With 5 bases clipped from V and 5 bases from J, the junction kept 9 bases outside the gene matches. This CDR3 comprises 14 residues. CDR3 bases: TGTGCCAGTAGTTCTCAACAGGGGTCCGACGAGCAGTACTTC. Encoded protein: CASSSQQGSDEQYF. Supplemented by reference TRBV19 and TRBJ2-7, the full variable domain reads DGGITQSPKYLFRKEGQNVTLSCEQNLNHDAMYWYRQDPGQGLRLIYYSQIVNDFQKGDIAEGYSVSREKKESFPLTVTSAQKNPTAFYLCASSSQQGSDEQYFGPGTRLTVT.

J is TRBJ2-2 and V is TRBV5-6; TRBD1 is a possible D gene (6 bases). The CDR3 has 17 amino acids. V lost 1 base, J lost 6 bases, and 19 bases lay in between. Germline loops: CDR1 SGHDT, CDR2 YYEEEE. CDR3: CASSLWSTGHGAGELFF. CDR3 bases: TGTGCCAGCAGCTTGTGGAGCACAGGGCATGGCGCCGGGGAGCTGTTTTTT.

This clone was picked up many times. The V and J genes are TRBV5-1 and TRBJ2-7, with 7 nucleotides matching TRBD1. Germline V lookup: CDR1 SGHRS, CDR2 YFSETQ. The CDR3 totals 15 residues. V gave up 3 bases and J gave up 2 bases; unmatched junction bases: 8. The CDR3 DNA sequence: TGCGCCAGCAGCTGGAGGACAGGAAGAACCTACGAGCAGTACTTC. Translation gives CASSWRTGRTYEQYF.

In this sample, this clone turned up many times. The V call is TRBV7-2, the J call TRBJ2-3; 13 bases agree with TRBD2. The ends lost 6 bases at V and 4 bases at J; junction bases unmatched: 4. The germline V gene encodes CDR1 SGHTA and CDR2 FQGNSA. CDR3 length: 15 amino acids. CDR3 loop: CASRRTSGSADTQYF. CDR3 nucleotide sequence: TGTGCCAGCAGAAGGACTAGCGGGAGTGCAGATACGCAGTATTTT.

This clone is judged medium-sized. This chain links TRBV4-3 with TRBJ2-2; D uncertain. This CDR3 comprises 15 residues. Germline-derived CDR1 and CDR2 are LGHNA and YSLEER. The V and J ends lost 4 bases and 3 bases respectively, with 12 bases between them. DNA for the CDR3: TGCGCCAGCAGCCTAGAGAGTACTTACACCGGGGAGCTGTTTTTT. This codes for CASSLESTYTGELFF.

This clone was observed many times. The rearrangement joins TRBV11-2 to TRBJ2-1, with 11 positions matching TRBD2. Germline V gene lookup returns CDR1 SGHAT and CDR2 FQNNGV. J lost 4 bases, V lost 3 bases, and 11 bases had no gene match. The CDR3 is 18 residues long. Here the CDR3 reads CASSLLAMGTSGYNEQFF. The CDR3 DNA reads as TGTGCCAGCAGCTTGTTAGCAATGGGGACTAGCGGTTACAATGAGCAGTTCTTC.

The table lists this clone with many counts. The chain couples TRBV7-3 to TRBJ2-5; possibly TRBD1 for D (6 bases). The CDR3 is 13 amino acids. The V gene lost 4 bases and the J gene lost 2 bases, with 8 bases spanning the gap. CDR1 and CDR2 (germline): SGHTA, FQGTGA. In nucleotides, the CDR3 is TGTGCCAGCAGCTCACAGGGTCAAGAGACCCAGTACTTC. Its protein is CASSSQGQETQYF. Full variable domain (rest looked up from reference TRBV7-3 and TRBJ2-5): GAGVSQTPSNKVTEKGKYVELRCDPISGHTALYWYRQSLGQGPEFLIYFQGTGAADDSGLPNDRFFAVRPEGSVSTLKIQRTERGDSAVYLCASSSQGQETQYFGPGTRLLVL.

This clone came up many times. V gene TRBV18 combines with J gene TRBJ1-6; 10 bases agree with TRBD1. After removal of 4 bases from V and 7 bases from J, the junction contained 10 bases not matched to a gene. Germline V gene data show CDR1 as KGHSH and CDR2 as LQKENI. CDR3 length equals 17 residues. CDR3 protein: CASSLQRQGAINSPLHF. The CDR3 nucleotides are TGTGCCAGCTCACTCCAAAGACAGGGGGCTATAAATTCACCCCTCCACTTT.

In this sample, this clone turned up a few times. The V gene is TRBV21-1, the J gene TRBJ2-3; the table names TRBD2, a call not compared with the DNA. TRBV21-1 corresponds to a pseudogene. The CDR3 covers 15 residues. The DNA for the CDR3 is TGTGCCAGCACCCCTTGGGAGGGATTCACAGATACGCAGTATTTT. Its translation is CASTPWEGFTDTQYF.

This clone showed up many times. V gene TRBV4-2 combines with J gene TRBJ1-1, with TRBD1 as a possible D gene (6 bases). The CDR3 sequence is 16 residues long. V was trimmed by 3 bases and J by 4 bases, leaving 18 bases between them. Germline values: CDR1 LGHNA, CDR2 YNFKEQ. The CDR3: CASSHRPGGGLTEAFF. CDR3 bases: TGTGCCAGCAGCCACCGCCCTGGGGGGGGCCTCACTGAAGCTTTCTTT.

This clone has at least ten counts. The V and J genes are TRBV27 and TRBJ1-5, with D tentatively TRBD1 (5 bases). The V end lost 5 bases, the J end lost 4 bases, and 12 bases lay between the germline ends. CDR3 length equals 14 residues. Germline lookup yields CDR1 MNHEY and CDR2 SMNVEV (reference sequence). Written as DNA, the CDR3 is TGTGCCAGCAGTCAGACAGTAACTAATCAGCCCCAGCATTTT. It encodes CASSQTVTNQPQHF.

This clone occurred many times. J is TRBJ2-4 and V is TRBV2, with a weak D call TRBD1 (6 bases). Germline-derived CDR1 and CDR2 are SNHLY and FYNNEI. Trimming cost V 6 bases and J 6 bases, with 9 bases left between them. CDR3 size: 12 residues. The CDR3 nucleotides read TGTGCCAGCAGCCCGGACAGAAACATTCAGTACTTC. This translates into CASSPDRNIQYF.

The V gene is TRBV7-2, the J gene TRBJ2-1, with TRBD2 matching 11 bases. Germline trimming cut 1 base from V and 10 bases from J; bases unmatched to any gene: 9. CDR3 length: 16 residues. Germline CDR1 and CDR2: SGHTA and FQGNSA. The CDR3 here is CASSLGLAGGPGEQFF. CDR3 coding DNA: TGTGCCAGCAGCTTAGGCTTAGCGGGGGGGCCTGGGGAGCAGTTCTTC.

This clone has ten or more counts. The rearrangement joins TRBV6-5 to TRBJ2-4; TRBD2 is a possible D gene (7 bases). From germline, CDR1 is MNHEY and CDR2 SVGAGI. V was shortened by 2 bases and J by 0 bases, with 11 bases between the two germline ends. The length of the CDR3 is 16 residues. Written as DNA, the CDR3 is TGTGCCAGCAGTTACGGGGGGGCCTTAGCCAAAAACATTCAGTACTTC. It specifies CASSYGGALAKNIQYF.

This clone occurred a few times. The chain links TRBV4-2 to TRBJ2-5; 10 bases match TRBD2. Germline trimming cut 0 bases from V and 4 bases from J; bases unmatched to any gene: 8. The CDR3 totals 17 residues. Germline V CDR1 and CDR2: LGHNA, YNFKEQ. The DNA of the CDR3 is TGTGCCAGCAGCCAAGACCCTAGCGGGAGAGGCGGAGAGACCCAGTACTTC. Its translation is CASSQDPSGRGGETQYF.

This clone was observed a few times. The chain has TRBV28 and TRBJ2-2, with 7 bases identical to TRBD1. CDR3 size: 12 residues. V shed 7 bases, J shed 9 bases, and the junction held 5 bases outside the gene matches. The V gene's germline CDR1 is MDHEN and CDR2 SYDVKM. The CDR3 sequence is CASTLQGRELFF. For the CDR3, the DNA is TGTGCCAGCACCTTACAGGGGAGGGAGCTGTTTTTT.

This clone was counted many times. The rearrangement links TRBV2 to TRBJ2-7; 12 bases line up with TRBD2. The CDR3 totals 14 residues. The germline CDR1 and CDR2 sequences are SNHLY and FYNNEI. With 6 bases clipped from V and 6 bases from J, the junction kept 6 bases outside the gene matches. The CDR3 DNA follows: TGTGCCAGCAGACCGCCGGGACTAGCGGGCGAGCAGTACTTC. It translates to CASRPPGLAGEQYF.

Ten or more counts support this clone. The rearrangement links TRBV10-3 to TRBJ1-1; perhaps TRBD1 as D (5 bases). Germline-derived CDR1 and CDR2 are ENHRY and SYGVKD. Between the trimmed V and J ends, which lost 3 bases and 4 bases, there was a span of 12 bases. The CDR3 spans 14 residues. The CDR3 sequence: CAISDSQGGTEAFF. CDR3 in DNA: TGTGCCATCAGTGACTCGCAGGGTGGCACTGAAGCTTTCTTT.

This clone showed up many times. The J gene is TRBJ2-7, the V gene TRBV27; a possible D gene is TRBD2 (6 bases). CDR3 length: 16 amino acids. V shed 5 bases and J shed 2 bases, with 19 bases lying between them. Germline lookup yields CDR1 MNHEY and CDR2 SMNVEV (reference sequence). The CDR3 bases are TGTGCCAGCAGTCCTTTTTCCGGGACTTACACCTACGAGCAGTACTTC. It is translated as CASSPFSGTYTYEQYF.

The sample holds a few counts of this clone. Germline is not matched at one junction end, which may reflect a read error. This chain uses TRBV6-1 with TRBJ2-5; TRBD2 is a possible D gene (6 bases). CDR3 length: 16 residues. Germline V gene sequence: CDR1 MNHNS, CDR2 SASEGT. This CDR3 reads CAGSVGRDPFQETQYF. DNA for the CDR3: TGTGCCGGCAGTGTAGGGCGGGACCCCTTCCAAGAGACCCAGTACTTC.

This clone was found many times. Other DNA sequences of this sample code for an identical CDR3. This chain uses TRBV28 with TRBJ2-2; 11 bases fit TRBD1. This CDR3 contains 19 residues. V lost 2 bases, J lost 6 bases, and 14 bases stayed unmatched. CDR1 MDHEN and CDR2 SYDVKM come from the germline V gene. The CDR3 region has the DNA TGTGCCAGCAGTTTAGCTCGGGGCCGAGGACAGGGGGCTTCCGGGGAGCTGTTTTTT. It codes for CASSLARGRGQGASGELFF.

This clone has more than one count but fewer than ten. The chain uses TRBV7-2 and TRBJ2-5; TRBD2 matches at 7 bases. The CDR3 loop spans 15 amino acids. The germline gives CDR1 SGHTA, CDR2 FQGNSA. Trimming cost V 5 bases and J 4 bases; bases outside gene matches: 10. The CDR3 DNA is TGTGCCAGCAGCGCAGGCGGGAGAAAAGGAGAGACCCAGTACTTC. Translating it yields CASSAGGRKGETQYF.

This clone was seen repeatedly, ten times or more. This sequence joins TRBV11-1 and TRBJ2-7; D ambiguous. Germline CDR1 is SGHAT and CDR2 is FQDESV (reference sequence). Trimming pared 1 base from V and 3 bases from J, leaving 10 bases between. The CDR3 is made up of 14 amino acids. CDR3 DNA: TGTGCCAGCAGCTTAGTGGGCGTAGTCTACGAGCAGTACTTC. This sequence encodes CASSLVGVVYEQYF.

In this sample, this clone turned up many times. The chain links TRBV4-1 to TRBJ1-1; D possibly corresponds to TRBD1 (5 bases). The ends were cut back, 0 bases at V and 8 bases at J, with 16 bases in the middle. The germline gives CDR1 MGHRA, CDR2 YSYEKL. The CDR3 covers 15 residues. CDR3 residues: CASSQDPPRRQEAFF. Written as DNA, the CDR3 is TGCGCCAGCAGCCAAGATCCCCCGAGGAGACAGGAAGCTTTCTTT.